The 7 T cell receptor beta chains given below trace back to one sample, sequenced in a study of shared clonotypes between healthy human individuals (dated by TCRdb to 2020 to 2021). The library was prepared using the immunoSEQ multiplex PCR assay. TCRdb retrieved this table from immuneACCESS and kept in-frame rearrangements only. Not all clones are present; in checked studies, unresolved V genes account for under half, and no reason is known for the remainder. This sample comprises 2.3 million or so clones, just over 90% of them detected only once. The ten largest clonotypes hold about 0.41% of the sample. Sequenced material: naive CD4+ T cells from PBMCs. Reading the label with the study, this specimen's cell subset or site is: CD45RA+ positively selected. The receptors were sampled from a man aged 18 to 30 in good health. Some clones in this sample may be carry-over from other donors' samples.

J is TRBJ1-2 and V is TRBV28, with D possibly matching TRBD1 (6 bases). Trimming stripped 2 bases from V and 1 base from J, with 17 bases between. This CDR3 has 17 residues. Germline V gives CDR1 MDHEN, CDR2 SYDVKM. The CDR3 DNA is TGTGCCAGCAGTTTACCCACCGAGGGGGGGGTTAACTATGGCTACACCTTC. It translates to CASSLPTEGGVNYGYTF.

This chain joins TRBV5-1 and TRBJ2-1, with D maybe TRBD1 (5 bases). Germline CDR1 and CDR2: SGHRS and YFSETQ. The CDR3 sequence is 15 residues long. Deletions cut 0 bases from V and 7 bases from J, with 14 bases between. CDR3 residues: CASSLVQVGLNEQFF. The CDR3 coding sequence is TGCGCCAGCAGCTTGGTACAAGTGGGGCTGAATGAGCAGTTCTTC.

The chain recombines TRBV7-8 with TRBJ2-2, with TRBD2 matching 9 bases. The trim removed 2 bases at V and 4 bases at J, leaving 17 bases unmatched. Germline V CDR1 and CDR2: SGHVS, FQNEAQ. The length of the CDR3 is 20 residues. CDR3 sequence reads: CASSLTVRREGPKGTGELFF. The CDR3 DNA reads as TGTGCCAGCAGCTTAACGGTTCGGCGGGAGGGCCCCAAGGGCACCGGGGAGCTGTTTTTT.

This chain joins TRBV5-1 and TRBJ1-4, with D hard to call. V shed 5 bases and J shed 6 bases, with 14 bases lying between them. The germline gives CDR1 SGHRS, CDR2 YFSETQ. CDR3 length: 14 amino acids. The CDR3 sequence: CASRVQPPDEKLFF. The CDR3 nucleotides are TGCGCCAGCAGAGTACAACCACCGGATGAAAAACTGTTTTTT.

The rearrangement links TRBV28 to TRBJ2-4; perhaps TRBD1 as D (6 bases). Per the germline V gene, CDR1 is MDHEN and CDR2 is SYDVKM. The CDR3 extends over 14 amino acids. With 5 bases removed from V and 2 bases from J, the gap between germline ends came to 10 bases. This CDR3 reads CASSTGSPKNIQYF. CDR3 coding DNA: TGTGCCAGCAGTACAGGGAGTCCCAAAAACATTCAGTACTTC.

This clone was seen once. Other DNA sequences in the same sample also yield this CDR3. The rearrangement joins TRBV29-1 to TRBJ1-2; 8 nucleotides match TRBD1. The V gene's germline CDR1 is SQVTM and CDR2 ANQGSEA. Unmatched junction bases numbered 7, after V lost 2 bases and J lost 8 bases. This CDR3 has 13 residues. The CDR3 DNA sequence: TGCAGCGTTGAATGGCAGGGGGCGAACGGCTACACCTTC. Its protein is CSVEWQGANGYTF.

The rearrangement uses TRBV25-1 and TRBJ2-3; weak D call: TRBD2 (6 bases). This CDR3 has 16 amino acids. Germline lookup yields CDR1 MGHDK and CDR2 SYGVNS. Trimming shortened V by 2 bases and J by 2 bases, and 14 bases separated the two germline ends. CDR3 sequence reads: CASSEDSSVFTDTQYF. The CDR3, as DNA: TGTGCCAGCAGTGAAGACTCTAGCGTTTTCACAGATACGCAGTATTTT.